This T cell receptor (beta chain) was identified in a study of OX40 agonist ivuxolimab in advanced cancers. Some clones are missing from TCRdb's copy, which holds only in-frame ones; the method was immunoSEQ multiplex PCR. The sample comprises tens of thousands of clones, around 90% of which are singletons, and about 1.3% rests with the top ten. Germline CDR1 and CDR2: SGHTA and FQGNSA. The CDR3 loop spans 14 amino acids. Trimming left V 5 bases short and J 2 bases short, with 12 bases between. J is TRBJ1-2 and V is TRBV7-2; D is ambiguous. This sequence originates from an adult with an advanced solid tumor such as melanoma, head and neck, liver or kidney cancer. The sequencing here drew on CD4+ or CD8+ T cells sorted from blood, taken in a trial of the OX40 agonist ivuxolimab. CDR3 residues: CASSPDGLNYGYTF. The DNA of the CDR3 is TGTGCCAGCAGCCCAGACGGATTGAACTATGGCTACACCTTC.